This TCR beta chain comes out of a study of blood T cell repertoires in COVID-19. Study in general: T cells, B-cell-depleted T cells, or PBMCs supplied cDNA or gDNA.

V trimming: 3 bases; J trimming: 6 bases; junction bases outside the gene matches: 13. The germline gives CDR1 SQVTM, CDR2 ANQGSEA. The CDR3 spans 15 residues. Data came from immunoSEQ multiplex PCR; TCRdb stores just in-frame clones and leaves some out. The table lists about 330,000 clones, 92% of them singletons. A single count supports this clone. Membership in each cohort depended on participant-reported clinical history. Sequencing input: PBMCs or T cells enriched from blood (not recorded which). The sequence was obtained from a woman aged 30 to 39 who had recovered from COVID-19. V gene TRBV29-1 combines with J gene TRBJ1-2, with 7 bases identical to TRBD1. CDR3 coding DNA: TGCAGCGTTGACACTTCCAGGGGGAGGTTCGATGGCTACACCTTC. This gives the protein CSVDTSRGRFDGYTF.